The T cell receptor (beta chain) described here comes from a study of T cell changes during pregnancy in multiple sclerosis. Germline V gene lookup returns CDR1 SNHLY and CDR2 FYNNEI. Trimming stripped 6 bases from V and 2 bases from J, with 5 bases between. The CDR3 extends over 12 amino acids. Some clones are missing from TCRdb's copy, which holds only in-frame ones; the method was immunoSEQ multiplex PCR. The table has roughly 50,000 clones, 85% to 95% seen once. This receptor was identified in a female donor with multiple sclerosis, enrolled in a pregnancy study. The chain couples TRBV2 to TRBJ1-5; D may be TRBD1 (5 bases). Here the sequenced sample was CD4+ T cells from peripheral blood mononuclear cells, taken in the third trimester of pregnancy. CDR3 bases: TGTGCCAGCAGAGGGGGCAATCAGCCCCAGCATTTT. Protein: CASRGGNQPQHF.